This entry is about one T cell receptor (beta chain). The table lists this clone with a count of one. Its antigen has not been determined. No much larger clonotype is one base removed from it; base qualities were not supplied. From the germline V gene (reference sequence), CDR1 is SEHNR and CDR2 is FQNEAQ. Taken from cysteine to phenylalanine, the CDR3 has 16 residues. Here the CDR3 DNA is all that survives: 48 bases in frame from base 1. Between the V and J ends, shortened by 1 base and 0 bases respectively, the junction contains 10 bases. Read against the paper, the sample's time point label means: baseline before first vaccination. Samples from vaccinated people were obtained from the UK trials COV001 and COV002, which included a single-blind randomized controlled phase 2/3 trial of AZD1222 (ChAdOx1 nCoV-19) in healthy adults. For TCRbeta chain sequencing, PBMC samples were collected from trial participants at day 0 and at day 28 after the second dose.

This sample was taken from a study of T cell responses to AZD1222 COVID-19 vaccine (dated by TCRdb to the early 2020s). In the study overall: AZD1222 recipients with second doses at about 4 weeks or about 12 weeks were pooled, because spike-specific TCR depth and breadth did not differ between schedules. Trial participants were enrolled by age into 18-55, 56-69 and 70-plus year subgroups, with approximately 160, 26 and 62 TCR-sequenced participants respectively. A total of 233 trial participants underwent TCR sequencing, of whom about 200 received two doses of AZD1222 and about 26 received two doses of the MenACWY control vaccine. Summary of the overall study and its limitations: Conclusions about previously exposed vaccinees were limited because only a handful of AZD1222 recipients were SARS-CoV-2 seropositive at baseline. The whole spike protein was spanned by vaccine-associated CD4 TCRs, and dominant responses were seen in regions 160-218 and 743-854. Because no samples from the day 14 peak response were available, repertoires could be characterized only after the peak T cell response. After two AZD1222 doses, spike-specific TCR breadth and depth were significantly higher than at day 0 and than in MenACWY recipients. Reportedly, almost half of the unique spike-specific TCRs recognized epitopes lying outside the regions that are mutated in the B.1.351 and B.1.1.7 variants. Participants were mostly white British and included more females than males, and it was suggested by the authors that clonal diversity may have been underestimated. The 56-69-year group was small, and its depth increase did not reach significance, likely because of low power.

The CDR3 regions of human TCRbeta chains were analyzed by immunosequencing. Under the source paper's analysis protocol: Repertoire TCRs were checked for matches against a reference library of SARS-CoV-2-specific TCRs that had been generated using the MIRA antigen-specificity platform. Breadth meant the fraction of unique TCRs that were SARS-CoV-2-associated, whereas depth meant the fraction of total T cells that were SARS-CoV-2-associated. Using the MIRA data, each spike-specific TCR was assigned both to the spike region to which the TCR was reactive and to a CD4 or CD8 class. Log10-transformed breadth and depth values were compared by one-way ANOVA with Sidak's multiple comparisons tests. TCRdb provides this immuneACCESS table in a form limited to in-frame rearrangements. Some clones are lacking; in checked studies, under half of them reflect an unresolved V gene, and why the rest are absent is not known. The DNA gave D and trimming, while V, J and clone size come from that table. Recorded for this sample are 130,000 to 150,000 clones; about 90% of them occurred a single time. The ten largest clones capture 4.5% to 6.5% of the sample.

The sequence was collected from an adult in good health. Sequencing used peripheral blood, obtained on day 0 of AZD1222 vaccination. The chain is encoded by TRBV7-9 joined to TRBJ1-5; the best D guess is TRBD1, with 5 bases matching. CDR3 reads: CASSLGDGFSNQPQHF. The sequence in DNA is TGTGCCAGCAGCTTAGGGGACGGGTTTAGCAATCAGCCCCAGCATTTT. Outside the CDR3, residues come from the reference TRBV7-9 and TRBJ1-5 proteins, so the full variable domain is: DTGVSQNPRHKITKRGQNVTFRCDPISEHNRLYWYRQTLGQGPEFLTYFQNEAQLEKSRLLSDRFSAERPKGSFSTLEIQRTEQGDSAMYLCASSLGDGFSNQPQHFGDGTRLSIL.